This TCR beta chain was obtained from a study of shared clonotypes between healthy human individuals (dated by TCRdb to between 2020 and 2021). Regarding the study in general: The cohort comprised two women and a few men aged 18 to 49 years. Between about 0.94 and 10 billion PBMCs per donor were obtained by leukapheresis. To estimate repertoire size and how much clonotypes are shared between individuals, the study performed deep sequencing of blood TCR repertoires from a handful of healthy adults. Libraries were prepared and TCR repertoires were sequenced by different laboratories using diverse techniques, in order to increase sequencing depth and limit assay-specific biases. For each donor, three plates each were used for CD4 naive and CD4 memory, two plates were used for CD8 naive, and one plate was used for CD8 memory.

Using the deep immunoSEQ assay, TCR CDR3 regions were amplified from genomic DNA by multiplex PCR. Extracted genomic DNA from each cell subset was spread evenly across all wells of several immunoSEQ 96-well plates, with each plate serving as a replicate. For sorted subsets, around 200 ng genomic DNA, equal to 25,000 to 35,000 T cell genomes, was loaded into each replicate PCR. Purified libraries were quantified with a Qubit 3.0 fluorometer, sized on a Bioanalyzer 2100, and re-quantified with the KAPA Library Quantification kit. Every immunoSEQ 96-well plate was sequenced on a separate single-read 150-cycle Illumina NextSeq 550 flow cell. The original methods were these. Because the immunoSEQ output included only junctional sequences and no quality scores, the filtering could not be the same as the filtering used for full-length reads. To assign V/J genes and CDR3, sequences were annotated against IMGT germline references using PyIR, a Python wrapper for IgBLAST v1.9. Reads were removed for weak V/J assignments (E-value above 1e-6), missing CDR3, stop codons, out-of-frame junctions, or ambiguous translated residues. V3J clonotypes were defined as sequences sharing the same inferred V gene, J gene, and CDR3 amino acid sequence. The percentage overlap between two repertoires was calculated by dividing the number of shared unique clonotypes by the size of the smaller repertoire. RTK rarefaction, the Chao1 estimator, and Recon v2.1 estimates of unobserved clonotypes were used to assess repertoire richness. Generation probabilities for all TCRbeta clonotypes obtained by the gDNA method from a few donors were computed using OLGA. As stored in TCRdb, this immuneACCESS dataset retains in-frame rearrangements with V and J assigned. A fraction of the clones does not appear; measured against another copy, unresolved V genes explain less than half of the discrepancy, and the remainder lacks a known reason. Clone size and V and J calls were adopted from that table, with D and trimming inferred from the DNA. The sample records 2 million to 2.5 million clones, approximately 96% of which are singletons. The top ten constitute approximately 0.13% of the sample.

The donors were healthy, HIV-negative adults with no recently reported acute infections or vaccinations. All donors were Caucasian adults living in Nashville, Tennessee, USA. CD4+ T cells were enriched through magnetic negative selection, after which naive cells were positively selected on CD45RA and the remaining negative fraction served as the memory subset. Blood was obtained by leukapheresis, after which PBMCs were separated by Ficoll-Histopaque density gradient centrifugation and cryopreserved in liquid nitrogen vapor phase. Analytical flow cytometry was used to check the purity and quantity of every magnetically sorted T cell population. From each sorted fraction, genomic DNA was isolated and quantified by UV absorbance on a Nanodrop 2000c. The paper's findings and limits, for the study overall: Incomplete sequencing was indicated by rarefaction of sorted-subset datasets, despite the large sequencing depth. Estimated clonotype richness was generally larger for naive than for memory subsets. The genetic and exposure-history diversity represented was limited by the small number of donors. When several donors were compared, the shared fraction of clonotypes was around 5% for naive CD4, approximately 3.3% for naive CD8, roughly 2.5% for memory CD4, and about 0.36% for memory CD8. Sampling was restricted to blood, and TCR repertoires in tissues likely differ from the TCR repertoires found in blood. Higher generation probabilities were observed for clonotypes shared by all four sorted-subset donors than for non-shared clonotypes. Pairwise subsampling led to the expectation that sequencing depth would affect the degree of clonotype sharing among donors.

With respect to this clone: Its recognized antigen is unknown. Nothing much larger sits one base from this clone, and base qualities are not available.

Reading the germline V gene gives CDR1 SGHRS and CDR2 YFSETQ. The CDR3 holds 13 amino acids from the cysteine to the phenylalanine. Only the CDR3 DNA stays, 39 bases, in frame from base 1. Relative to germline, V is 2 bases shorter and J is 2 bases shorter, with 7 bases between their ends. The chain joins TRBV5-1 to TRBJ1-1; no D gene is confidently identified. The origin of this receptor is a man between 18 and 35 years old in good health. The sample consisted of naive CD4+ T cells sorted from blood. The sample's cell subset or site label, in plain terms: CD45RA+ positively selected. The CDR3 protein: CASSFAFNTEAFF. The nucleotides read TGCGCCAGCAGCTTTGCCTTTAACACTGAAGCTTTCTTT.